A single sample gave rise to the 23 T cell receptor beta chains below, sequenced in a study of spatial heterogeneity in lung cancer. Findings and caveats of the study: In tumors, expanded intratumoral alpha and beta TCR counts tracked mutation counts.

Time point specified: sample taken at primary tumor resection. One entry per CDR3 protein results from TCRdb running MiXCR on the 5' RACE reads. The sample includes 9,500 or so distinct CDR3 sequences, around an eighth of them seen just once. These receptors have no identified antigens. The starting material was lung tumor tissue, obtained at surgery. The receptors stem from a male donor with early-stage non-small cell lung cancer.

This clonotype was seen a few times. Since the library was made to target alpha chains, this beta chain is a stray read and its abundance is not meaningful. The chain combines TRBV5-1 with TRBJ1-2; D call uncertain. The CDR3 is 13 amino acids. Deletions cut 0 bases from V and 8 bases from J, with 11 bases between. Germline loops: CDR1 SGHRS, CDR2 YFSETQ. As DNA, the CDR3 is TGCGCCAGCAGCTTGGATCTGGGAAGCGGCTACACCTTC. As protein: CASSLDLGSGYTF.

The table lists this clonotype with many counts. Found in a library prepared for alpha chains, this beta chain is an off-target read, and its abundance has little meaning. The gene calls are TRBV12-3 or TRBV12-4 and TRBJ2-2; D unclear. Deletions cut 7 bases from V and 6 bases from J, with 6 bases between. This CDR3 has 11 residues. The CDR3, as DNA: TGTGCCAGCATAAGAGCCGGGGAGCTGTTTTTT. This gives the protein CASIRAGELFF.

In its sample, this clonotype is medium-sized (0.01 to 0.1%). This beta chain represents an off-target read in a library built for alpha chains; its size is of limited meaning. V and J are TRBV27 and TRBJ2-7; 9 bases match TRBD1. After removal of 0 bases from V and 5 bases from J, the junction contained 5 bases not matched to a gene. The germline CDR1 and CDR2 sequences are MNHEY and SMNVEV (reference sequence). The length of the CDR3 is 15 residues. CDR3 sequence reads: CASSLSGTGRHEQYF. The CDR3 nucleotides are TGTGCCAGCAGTTTATCGGGGACAGGGAGGCACGAGCAGTACTTC.

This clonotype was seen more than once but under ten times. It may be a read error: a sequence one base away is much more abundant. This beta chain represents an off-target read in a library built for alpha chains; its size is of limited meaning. CDR3 nucleotide sequence: TGCAGTGCTAGATCGGGGGATCCTGGCTGCACCTTC. Amino acids: CSARSGDPGCTF. The V and J genes are TRBV20-1 and TRBJ1-2; a possible D gene is TRBD1 (5 bases). Germline values: CDR1 DFQATT, CDR2 SNEGSKA (reference sequence). The CDR3 length is 12 residues.

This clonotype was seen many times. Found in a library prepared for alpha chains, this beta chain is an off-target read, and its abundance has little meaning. This chain's CDR3 is CSASRGMNTEAFF. CDR3 DNA sequence: TGCAGTGCATCCAGGGGAATGAACACTGAAGCTTTCTTT. The chain links TRBV20-1 to TRBJ1-1, with D possibly matching TRBD1 (6 bases). Germline V gene data show CDR1 as DFQATT and CDR2 as SNEGSKA (reference sequence). The V end was cut by 6 bases, the J end by 0 bases, with 11 bases between. The CDR3 loop spans 13 amino acids.

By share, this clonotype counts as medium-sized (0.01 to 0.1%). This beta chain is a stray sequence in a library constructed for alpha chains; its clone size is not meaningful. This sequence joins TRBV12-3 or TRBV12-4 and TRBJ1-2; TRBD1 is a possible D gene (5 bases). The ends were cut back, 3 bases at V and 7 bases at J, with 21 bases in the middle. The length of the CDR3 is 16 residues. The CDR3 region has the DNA TGTGCCAGCAGTTTGGAGTTCAGGGAACCGAGCGGTGGCTACACCTTC. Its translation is CASSLEFREPSGGYTF.

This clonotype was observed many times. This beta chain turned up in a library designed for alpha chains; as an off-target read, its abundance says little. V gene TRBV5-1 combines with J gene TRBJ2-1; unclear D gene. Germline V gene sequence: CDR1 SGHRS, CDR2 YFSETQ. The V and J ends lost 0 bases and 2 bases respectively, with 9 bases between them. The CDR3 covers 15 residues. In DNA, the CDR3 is TGCGCCAGCAGCTTGGATGGTGCGACCTACAATGAGCAGTTCTTC. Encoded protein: CASSLDGATYNEQFF. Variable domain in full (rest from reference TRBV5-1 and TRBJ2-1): KAGVTQTPRYLIKTRGQQVTLSCSPISGHRSVSWYQQTPGQGLQFLFEYFSETQRNKGNFPGRFSGRQFSNSRSEMNVSTLELGDSALYLCASSLDGATYNEQFFGPGTRLTVL.

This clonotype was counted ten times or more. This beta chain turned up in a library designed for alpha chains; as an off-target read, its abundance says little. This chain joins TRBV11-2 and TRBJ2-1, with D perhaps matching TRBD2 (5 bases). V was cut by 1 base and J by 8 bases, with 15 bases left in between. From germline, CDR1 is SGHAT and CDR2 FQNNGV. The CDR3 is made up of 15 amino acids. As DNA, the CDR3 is TGTGCCAGCAGCTTAGTCCGCCCCTCCGGGGATGAGCAGTTCTTC. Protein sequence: CASSLVRPSGDEQFF.

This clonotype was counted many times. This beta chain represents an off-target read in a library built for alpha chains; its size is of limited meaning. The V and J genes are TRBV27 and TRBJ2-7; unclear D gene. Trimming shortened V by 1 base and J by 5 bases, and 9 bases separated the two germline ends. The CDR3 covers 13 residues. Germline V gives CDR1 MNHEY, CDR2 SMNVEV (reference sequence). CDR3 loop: CASSLWGLDEQYF. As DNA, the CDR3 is TGTGCCAGCAGTTTATGGGGTCTCGACGAGCAGTACTTC.

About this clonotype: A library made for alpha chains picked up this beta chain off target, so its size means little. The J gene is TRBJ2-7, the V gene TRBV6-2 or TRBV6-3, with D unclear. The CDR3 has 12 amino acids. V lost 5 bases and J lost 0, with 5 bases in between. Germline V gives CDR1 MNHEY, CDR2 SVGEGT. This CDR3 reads CASSKGSYEQYF. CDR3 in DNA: TGTGCCAGCAGTAAGGGCTCCTACGAGCAGTACTTC.

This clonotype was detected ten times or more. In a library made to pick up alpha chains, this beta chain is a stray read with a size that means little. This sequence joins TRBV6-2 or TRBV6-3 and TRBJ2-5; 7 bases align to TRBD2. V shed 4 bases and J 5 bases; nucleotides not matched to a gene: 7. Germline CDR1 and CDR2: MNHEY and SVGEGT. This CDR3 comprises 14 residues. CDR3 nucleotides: TGTGCCAGCAGTTTTACTAGCGACGGGGAGACCCAGTACTTC. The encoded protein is CASSFTSDGETQYF.

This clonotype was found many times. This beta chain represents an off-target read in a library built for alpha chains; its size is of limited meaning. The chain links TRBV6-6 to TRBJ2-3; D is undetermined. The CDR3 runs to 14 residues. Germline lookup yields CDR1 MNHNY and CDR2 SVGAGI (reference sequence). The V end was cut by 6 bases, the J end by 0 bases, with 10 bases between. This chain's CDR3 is CASSPPRSTDTQYF. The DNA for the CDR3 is TGTGCCAGCAGCCCCCCAAGGAGCACAGATACGCAGTATTTT.

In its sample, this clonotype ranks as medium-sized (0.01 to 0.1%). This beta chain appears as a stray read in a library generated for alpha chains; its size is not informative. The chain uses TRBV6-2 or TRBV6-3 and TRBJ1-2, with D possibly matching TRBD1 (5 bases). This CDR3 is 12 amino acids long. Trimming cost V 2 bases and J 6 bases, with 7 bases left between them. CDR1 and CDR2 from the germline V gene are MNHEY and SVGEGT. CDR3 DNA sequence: TGTGCCAGCAGTTACGGGGGTCATGGCTACACCTTC. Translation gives CASSYGGHGYTF.

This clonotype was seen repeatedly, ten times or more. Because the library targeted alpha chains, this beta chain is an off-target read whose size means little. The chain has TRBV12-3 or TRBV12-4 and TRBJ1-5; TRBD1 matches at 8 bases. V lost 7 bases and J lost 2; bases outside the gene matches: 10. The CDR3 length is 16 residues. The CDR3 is CASTPGAGQGNQPQHF. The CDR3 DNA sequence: TGTGCCAGCACCCCCGGGGCGGGACAGGGCAATCAGCCCCAGCATTTT.

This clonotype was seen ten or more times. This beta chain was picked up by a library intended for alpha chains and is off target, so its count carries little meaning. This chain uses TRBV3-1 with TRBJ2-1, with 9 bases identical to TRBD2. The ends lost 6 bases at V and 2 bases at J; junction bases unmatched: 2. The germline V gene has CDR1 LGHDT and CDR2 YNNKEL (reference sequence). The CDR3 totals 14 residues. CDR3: CASRTSGPYNEQFF. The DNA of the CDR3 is TGTGCCAGCAGGACTAGCGGACCCTACAATGAGCAGTTCTTC.

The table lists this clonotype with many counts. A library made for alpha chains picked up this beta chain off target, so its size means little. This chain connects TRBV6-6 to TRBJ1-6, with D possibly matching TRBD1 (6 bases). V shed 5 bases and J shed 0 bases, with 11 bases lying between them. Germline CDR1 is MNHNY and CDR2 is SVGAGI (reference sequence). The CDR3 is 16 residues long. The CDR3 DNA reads TGTGCCAGCAGTCCACAGGGAAACTCCTATAATTCACCCCTCCACTTT. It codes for CASSPQGNSYNSPLHF.

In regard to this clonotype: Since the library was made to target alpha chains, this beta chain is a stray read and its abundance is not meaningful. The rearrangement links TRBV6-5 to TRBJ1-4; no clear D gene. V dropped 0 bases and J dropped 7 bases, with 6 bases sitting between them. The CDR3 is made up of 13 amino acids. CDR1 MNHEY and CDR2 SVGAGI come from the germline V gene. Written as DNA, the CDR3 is TGTGCCAGCAGTTACTCTGGAGCTGAAAAACTGTTTTTT. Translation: CASSYSGAEKLFF.

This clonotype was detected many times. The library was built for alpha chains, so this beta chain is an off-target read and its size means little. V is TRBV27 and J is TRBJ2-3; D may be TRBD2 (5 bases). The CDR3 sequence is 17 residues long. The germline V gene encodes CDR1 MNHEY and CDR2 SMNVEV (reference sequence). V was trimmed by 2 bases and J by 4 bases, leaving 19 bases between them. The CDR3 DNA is TGTGCCAGCAGTTTAACGGTACTTTTAGGGAGTGCAGATACGCAGTATTTT. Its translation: CASSLTVLLGSADTQYF.

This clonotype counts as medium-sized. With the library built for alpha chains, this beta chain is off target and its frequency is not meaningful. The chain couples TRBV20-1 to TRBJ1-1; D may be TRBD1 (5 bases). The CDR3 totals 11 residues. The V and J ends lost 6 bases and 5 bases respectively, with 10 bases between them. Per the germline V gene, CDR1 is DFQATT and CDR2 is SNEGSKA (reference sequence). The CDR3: CSAVRGTEAFF. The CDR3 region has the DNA TGCAGTGCCGTCCGGGGGACTGAAGCTTTCTTT.

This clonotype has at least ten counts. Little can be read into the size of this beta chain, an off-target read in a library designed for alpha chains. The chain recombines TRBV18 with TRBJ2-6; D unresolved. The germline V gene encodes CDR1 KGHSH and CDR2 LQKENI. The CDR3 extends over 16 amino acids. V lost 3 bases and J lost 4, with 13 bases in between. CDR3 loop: CASSPEIRLGANVLTF. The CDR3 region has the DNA TGTGCCAGCTCACCGGAGATACGGTTGGGGGCCAACGTCCTGACTTTC.

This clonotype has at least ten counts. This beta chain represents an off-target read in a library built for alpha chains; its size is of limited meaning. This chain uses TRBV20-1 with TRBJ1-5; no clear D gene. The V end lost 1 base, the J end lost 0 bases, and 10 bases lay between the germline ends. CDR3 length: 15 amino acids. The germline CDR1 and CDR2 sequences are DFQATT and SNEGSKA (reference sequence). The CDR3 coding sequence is TGCAGTGCTAGAGTGGGAGACTATAGCAATCAGCCCCAGCATTTT. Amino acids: CSARVGDYSNQPQHF.

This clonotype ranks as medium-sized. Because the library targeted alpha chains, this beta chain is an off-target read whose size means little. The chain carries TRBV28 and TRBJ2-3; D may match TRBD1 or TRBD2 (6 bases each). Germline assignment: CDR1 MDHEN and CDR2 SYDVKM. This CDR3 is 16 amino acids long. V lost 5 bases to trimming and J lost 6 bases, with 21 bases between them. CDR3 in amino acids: CASSPLNRGPEDTQYF. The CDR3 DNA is TGTGCCAGCAGTCCTCTCAACCGGGGGCCTGAGGATACGCAGTATTTT.

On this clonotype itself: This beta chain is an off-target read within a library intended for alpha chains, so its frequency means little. The CDR3 spells CASSRTVGLETQYF. The CDR3 nucleotides are TGTGCCAGCAGTCGGACGGTTGGGTTAGAGACCCAGTACTTC. This chain joins TRBV6-5 and TRBJ2-5; no clear D. Looked up from germline, CDR1 is MNHEY and CDR2 is SVGAGI. Trimming left V 5 bases short and J 4 bases short, with 14 bases between. The CDR3 contains 14 residues.